This TCR beta chain was sequenced during a study of response to subunit inactivated influenza vaccine. Findings of the study overall: The authors suggested that few new T cells are recruited per seasonal influenza vaccination.

On this clonotype: Antigen: not known.

Trimming shortened V by 4 bases and J by 5 bases, and 10 bases separated the two germline ends. The CDR3 is 13 residues long. The germline V gene has CDR1 SGHRS and CDR2 YFSETQ. TCRdb passed the RT-PCR reads through MiXCR, listing each CDR3 protein once. The sample has about 500,000 distinct CDR3 sequences; 10% to 15% are singletons. This TCR came from a man aged 45-65 years who received an inactivated influenza vaccine. Sequencing was performed on PBMCs from blood, taken roughly 6 weeks after vaccination. The genes are TRBV5-1 and TRBJ2-4; D uncertain. This chain's CDR3 is CASSQDRENIQYF. The CDR3, as DNA: TGCGCCAGCAGCCAAGACCGGGAAAACATTCAGTACTTC.